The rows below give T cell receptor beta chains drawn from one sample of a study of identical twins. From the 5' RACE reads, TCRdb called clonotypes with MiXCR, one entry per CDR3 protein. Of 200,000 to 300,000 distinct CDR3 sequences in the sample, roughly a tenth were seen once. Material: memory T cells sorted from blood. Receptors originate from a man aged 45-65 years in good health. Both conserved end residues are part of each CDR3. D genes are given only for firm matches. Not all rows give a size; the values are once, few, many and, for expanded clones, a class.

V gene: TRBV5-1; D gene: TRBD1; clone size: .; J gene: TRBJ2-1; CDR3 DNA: TGCGCCAGCAGCTTGGCCGCGGACAGGGTATTCGAGCAGTTCTTC; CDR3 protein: CASSLAADRVFEQFF
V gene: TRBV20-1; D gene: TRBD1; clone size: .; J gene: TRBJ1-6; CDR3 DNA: TGCAGTGGTCGGGACAGGGAGTCTTCACCCCTCCACTTT; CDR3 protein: CSGRDRESSPLHF
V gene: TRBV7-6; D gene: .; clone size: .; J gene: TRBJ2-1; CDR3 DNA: TGTGCCAGCAGCCTCAAGCGGAGGAGCGACAATGAGCAGTTCTTC; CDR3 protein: CASSLKRRSDNEQFF
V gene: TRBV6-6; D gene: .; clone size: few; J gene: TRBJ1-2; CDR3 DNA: TGTGCCAGCAGAGACCCCGGGAGTGGTGGCTACACCTTC; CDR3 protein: CASRDPGSGGYTF
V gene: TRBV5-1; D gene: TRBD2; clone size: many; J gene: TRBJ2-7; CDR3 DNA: TGCGCCAGCAGCTTGTCGCCTAGCGGCTCTTACGAGCAGTACTTC; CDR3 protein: CASSLSPSGSYEQYF
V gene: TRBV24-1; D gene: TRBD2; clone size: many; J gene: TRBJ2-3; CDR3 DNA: TGTGCCACCAGTGATTGGACTAGCGGGGCGACAGATACGCAGTATTTT; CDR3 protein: CATSDWTSGATDTQYF
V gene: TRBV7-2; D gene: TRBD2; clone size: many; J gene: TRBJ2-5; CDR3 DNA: TGTGCCAGCAGCCCAAGCGGGGGTGGACAGACCCAGTACTTC; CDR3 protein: CASSPSGGGQTQYF
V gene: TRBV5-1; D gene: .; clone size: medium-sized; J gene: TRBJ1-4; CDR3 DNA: TGCGCCAGCAGCTTGGACAGCTTTAATGAAAAACTGTTTTTT; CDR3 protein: CASSLDSFNEKLFF
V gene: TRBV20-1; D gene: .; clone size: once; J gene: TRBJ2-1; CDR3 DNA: TGCAGTGCTAGTAGCGGAAATGAGCAGTTCTTC; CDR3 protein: CSASSGNEQFF
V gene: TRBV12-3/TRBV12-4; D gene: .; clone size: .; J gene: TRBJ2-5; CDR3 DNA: TGTGCCAGCAGTTTAGGCCTCGTGGGGGCACAGGAGACCCAGTACTTC; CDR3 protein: CASSLGLVGAQETQYF
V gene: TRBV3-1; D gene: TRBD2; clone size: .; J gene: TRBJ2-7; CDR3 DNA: TGTGCCAGCAGCCAAGTCAGTCAGGAGCGGGAGGGCCTCCCCTCCTACGAGCAGTACTTC; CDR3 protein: CASSQVSQEREGLPSYEQYF
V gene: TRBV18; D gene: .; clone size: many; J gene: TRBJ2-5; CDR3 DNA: TGTGCCAGCTCCCTCCAAGAGACCCAGTACTTC; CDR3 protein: CASSLQETQYF
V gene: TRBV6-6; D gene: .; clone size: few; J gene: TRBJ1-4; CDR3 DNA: TGTGCCATCTCTGGGGGACCGGAAAAACTGTTTTTT; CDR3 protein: CAISGGPEKLFF
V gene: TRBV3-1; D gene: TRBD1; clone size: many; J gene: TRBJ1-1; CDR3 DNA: TGTGCCAGCAGCCCCACCGGGGCAGGGGGCACTGAAGCTTTCTTT; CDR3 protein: CASSPTGAGGTEAFF
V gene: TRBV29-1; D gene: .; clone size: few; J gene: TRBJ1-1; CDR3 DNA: TGCAGCGTAGGTGGGGAAACTGAAGCTTTCTTT; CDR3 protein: CSVGGETEAFF